This record looks at one TCR beta chain sequence and its context. Its matching antigen is unknown. The data were taken from a study of T cell repertoires in cytomegalovirus infection. The overall study: In public TCR beta signatures, there were indications of both CMV infection and matching HLA type. Study results and caveats: HLA-C-restricted CMV-specific TCR beta clonotypes were dominant in the ex vivo response. Summed frequency of public TCR beta families distinguished CMV carriers with the relevant HLA.

TCRdb used MiXCR to reprocess the reads, holding one entry per CDR3 protein. The repertoire holds fewer than 200,000 distinct CDR3 sequences, with approximately 15% as singletons. Sequencing used PBMCs. This TCR derives from a human donor in good health (CMV status not recorded). Some clones in this sample may be carry-over from other donors' samples.

The CDR3 loop is CATSGLGDRVSGNTIYF. DNA of the CDR3: TGTGCCACCAGTGGCCTTGGGGACAGGGTGTCTGGAAACACCATATATTTT. The V call is TRBV24-1, the J call TRBJ1-3, with 9 nucleotides matching TRBD1. J gave up 1 base and V 5 bases, and 8 bases lay outside the gene matches. The CDR3 loop spans 17 amino acids. Germline CDR1 and CDR2: KGHDR and SFDVKD.